This paragraph reports one T cell receptor beta chain. The CDR3 is 12 residues long. Germline V gives CDR1 MNHNY, CDR2 SVGAGI (reference sequence). V dropped 6 bases and J dropped 2 bases, with 5 bases sitting between them. The sample belongs to a study of blood T cell repertoires in COVID-19. About the study: PBMCs, B-cell-depleted T cells, or T cells provided the cDNA or gDNA that made up the material.

The table came from immunoSEQ multiplex PCR; TCRdb's copy has only in-frame clones and leaves some out. The sample consists of about 160,000 clones, around 80% of them appearing once. The rearrangement links TRBV6-6 to TRBJ1-3; unclear D gene. The source of this sequence is a woman older than 75 with acute or convalescent COVID-19. The sequenced sample was peripheral blood. The CDR3 DNA is TGTGCCAGCAGCGTTACTGGAAACACCATATATTTT. Protein product: CASSVTGNTIYF.